A single TCR beta chain is shown here with its context. The antigen remains undetermined. Generated by immunoSEQ multiplex PCR, the TCRdb table keeps only in-frame clones and is missing some. The data show over 75,000 clones, 70% to 90% seen once. These data belong to a study of T cell responses to AZD1222 COVID-19 vaccine. Broader study findings: None of the repertoires were sampled until the peak T cell response had passed.

The CDR3 is made up of 13 amino acids. Germline values: CDR1 LGHDT, CDR2 YNNKEL (reference sequence). The V and J ends lost 5 bases and 2 bases respectively, with 9 bases between them. The origin of this receptor is an adult who received the AZD1222 COVID-19 vaccine. This specimen consisted of peripheral blood, obtained 28 days after the second AZD1222 dose. The chain combines TRBV3-1 (or the pseudogene TRBV3-2) with TRBJ1-1, with a possible D match to TRBD1 (6 bases). The CDR3 protein is CASSTGPNTEAFF. The CDR3 coding sequence is TGTGCCAGCAGCACAGGGCCTAACACTGAAGCTTTCTTT.